Listed below are T cell receptor beta chains from one sample, sequenced in a study of blood T cells in healthy people across ages. TCRdb redid the calling of the 5' RACE reads with MiXCR, one entry per CDR3 protein. The table shows about 930,000 distinct CDR3 sequences, with 25% to 35% occurring only once. The same data also went into a second study, on T cells of mothers and their children.

Sequencing input: blood. These receptors were collected from a woman in her thirties or forties in good health. CDR3s include the opening cysteine and the closing phenylalanine or tryptophan. A D gene is named only where the DNA matches it firmly. Clone size, where shown, is once, few, many, or a class for clones that have expanded.

DNA	CDR3	D	size	V	J
TGTGCCAGCAGCCAGAATCTAGAAGGGGATGGCTACACCTTC	CASSQNLEGDGYTF	-	-	TRBV7-3	TRBJ1-2
TGTGCCAGCCTACAGGGCTCCTACAATGAGCAGTACTTC	CASLQGSYNEQYF	-	-	TRBV7-2	TRBJ2-7
TGTGCCAGCAGCCGAAACTCGAACGGGGATACGCAGTATTTT	CASSRNSNGDTQYF	-	many	TRBV7-2	TRBJ2-3
TGCAGTGCGGGGGGACCCGGGGGCACGCAGTATTTT	CSAGGPGGTQYF	-	many	TRBV20-1	TRBJ2-3
TGCAGCGTTGACTCCCTAGCGGGGGGCAATGAGCAGTTCTTC	CSVDSLAGGNEQFF	TRBD2	many	TRBV29-1	TRBJ2-1
TGTGCCAGCAGCAGGGACAGGGGGAACACTGAAGCTTTCTTT	CASSRDRGNTEAFF	TRBD1	many	TRBV6-5	TRBJ1-1
TGTGCCAGCAGTCCTCCCCCGGGACACGTTTACGAGCAGTACTTC	CASSPPPGHVYEQYF	-	few	TRBV12-3/TRBV12-4	TRBJ2-7
TGTGCCAGCAGTGAAGCCAACTACGAGCAGTACTTC	CASSEANYEQYF	-	many	TRBV6-1	TRBJ2-7
TGTGCCAGCAGTGTGGTCAGGGGAAATGAGCAGTTCTTC	CASSVVRGNEQFF	-	-	TRBV6-1	TRBJ2-1
TGTGCCAGCGGCGATGTGGCAGCCTACGAGCAGTACTTC	CASGDVAAYEQYF	-	few	TRBV3-1	TRBJ2-7
TGTGCCAGCAGCTTAAACTCTCTCTACAATGAGCAGTTCTTC	CASSLNSLYNEQFF	-	many	TRBV7-3	TRBJ2-1
TGCGCCAGCACCCATGGGGGGGAGCAAGAGACCCAGTACTTC	CASTHGGEQETQYF	TRBD2	-	TRBV5-1	TRBJ2-5
TGCGCCAGCAGCGTCTCCGGGACAAGGGAGACCCAGTACTTC	CASSVSGTRETQYF	-	few	TRBV5-1	TRBJ2-5
TGTGCCAGCACAACTAGCGGGGGGCAAGGAGAGCAGTTCTTC	CASTTSGGQGEQFF	TRBD2	few	TRBV7-2	TRBJ2-1
TGCGCCAGCAGTGACCGGCCACGGGATGGCTACACCTTC	CASSDRPRDGYTF	-	-	TRBV10-2	TRBJ1-2
TGCGCCAGCAGCCAGGAACGGACAGGGCCGAATGAAAAACTGTTTTTT	CASSQERTGPNEKLFF	TRBD1	-	TRBV4-1	TRBJ1-4
TGTGCCAGCAGGTACGGGACAGCGTACTACAATGAGCAGTACTTC	CASRYGTAYYNEQYF	TRBD1	-	TRBV11-2	TRBJ2-7